The clone carrying this TCR beta chain was counted only a few times. Antigen unknown. This sample is drawn from a study of post-analysis software for immune sequencing data. Study overall: Several disease courses (relapsing-remitting, secondary progressive and progressive-relapsing) of multiple sclerosis were included. Whole-study results and caveats: Multiple sclerosis patients had significantly lower normalized Chao1 diversity than controls. Under the F measure, samples that were prepared in one batch clustered strongly together.

Unique molecular identifiers were built into the TCR beta cDNA libraries. Roughly 500,000 cDNA molecules were obtained per 1 to 10 million input T cells. TCRdb passed the PCR reads through MiXCR, listing each CDR3 protein once. The sample yields about 460,000 distinct CDR3 sequences, less than 45% seen once. The TCR comes from a girl under 18 with multiple sclerosis. The sequencing input was blood.

The CDR3 DNA reads TGCAGCGTTCAGGACAGGGGAAGGGAAAAACTGTTTTTT. Encoded protein: CSVQDRGREKLFF. The chain employs TRBV29-1 and TRBJ1-4, with 9 bases aligning to TRBD1. V lost 5 bases, J lost 8 bases, and 6 bases stayed unmatched. The CDR3 spans 13 residues. The germline V gene encodes CDR1 SQVTM and CDR2 ANQGSEA.